This TCR beta chain was sequenced in a study of PD-1 blockade in classical Hodgkin lymphoma. Concerning this clone: Its target is not known.

Overall study findings and caveats: Reports described newly diagnosed patients as having lower baseline TCR diversity than healthy donors. Exclusion covered patients beginning nivolumab under 1 year post-ASCT. Partial responders and progressors had significantly lower baseline TCR diversity. At C4D1, TCR diversity had climbed significantly for CD4+ cells, though not for CD8+ cells.

Germline assignment: CDR1 LGHNA and CDR2 YSLEER. This CDR3 is 15 amino acids long. V was pared by 1 base and J by 0 bases, with 8 bases between. Profiled with immunoSEQ multiplex PCR; TCRdb holds only in-frame clones, not every one. Of some 23,000 clones listed, over 60% are singletons. All patients relapsed after autologous stem cell transplantation, and brentuximab vedotin exposure varied. Sequences were derived from peripheral blood mononuclear cells (PBMCs), sampled at baseline. This TCR was sampled from a human donor with classical Hodgkin lymphoma. The J gene is TRBJ2-3, the V gene TRBV4-3; no firm D call. The DNA for the CDR3 is TGCGCCAGCAGCCAAGTTTGGTCTAGCACAGATACGCAGTATTTT. The encoded protein is CASSQVWSSTDTQYF.